What follows are 9 T cell receptor beta chains derived from one specimen sequenced in a study of T-cell reconstitution after alpha-beta-depleted transplantation in children. Preparation of the TCRbeta library involved a method that used unique molecular identifiers. TCRdb ran MiXCR on the PCR reads and lists one entry per CDR3 protein. This repertoire shows 250,000 to 300,000 distinct CDR3 sequences, around 10% found once; its top ten account for less than 9%. The specimen comprised PBMCs, sampled before TCRalphabeta/CD19-depleted stem cell transplant. Receptor source: a boy under two years old with acute myeloid leukemia, due to receive a stem cell transplant.

This clonotype was detected ten times or more. The chain combines TRBV5-5 with TRBJ2-2; possibly TRBD1 for D (5 bases). The CDR3 runs 15 residues. Germline V gives CDR1 SGHKS, CDR2 YYEKEE (reference sequence). V was cut by 6 bases and J by 1 base, with 13 bases left in between. DNA for the CDR3: TGTGCCAGCACCTTACACGGACAGAACACCGGGGAGCTGTTTTTT. It specifies CASTLHGQNTGELFF.

There are a few counts of this clonotype. V and J are TRBV20-1 and TRBJ2-1; D ambiguous. Germline values: CDR1 DFQATT, CDR2 SNEGSKA (reference sequence). The CDR3 length is 11 residues. The V end was cut by 3 bases, the J end by 4 bases, with 4 bases between. CDR3 bases: TGCAGTGCTAGGACGTACAATGAGCAGTTCTTC. Translation gives CSARTYNEQFF.

The J gene is TRBJ2-5, the V gene TRBV29-1; 7 bases agree with TRBD1. There are 13 residues in the CDR3. Germline loops: CDR1 SQVTM, CDR2 ANQGSEA. V trimming: 5 bases; J trimming: 4 bases; junction bases outside the gene matches: 7. The CDR3 here is CSVPRTGGETQYF. The CDR3 bases are TGCAGCGTTCCCCGGACAGGAGGAGAGACCCAGTACTTC.

This clonotype was observed once. This sequence joins TRBV6-2 or TRBV6-3 and TRBJ1-6, with 8 bases matching TRBD1. Germline assignment: CDR1 MNHEY and CDR2 SVGEGT. V trimming: 4 bases; J trimming: 5 bases; junction bases outside the gene matches: 1. The CDR3 runs to 14 residues. The CDR3 reads CASSWTGNNSPLHF. CDR3 nucleotides: TGTGCCAGCAGTTGGACAGGGAATAATTCACCCCTCCACTTT.

In its sample, this clonotype was seen many times. V usage is TRBV3-1 and J usage is TRBJ2-7, with no clear D. The CDR3 sequence is 13 residues long. V was cut by 0 bases and J by 4 bases, with 7 bases left in between. The germline V gene has CDR1 LGHDT and CDR2 YNNKEL (reference sequence). CDR3 bases: TGTGCCAGCAGCCAAGACGGGTGGTACGAGCAGTACTTC. This translates into CASSQDGWYEQYF.

The chain links TRBV30 to TRBJ1-4; 11 bases map to TRBD1. V shed 5 bases, J shed 1 base, and the junction held 0 bases outside the gene matches. The CDR3 covers 14 residues. Looked up from germline, CDR1 is GTSNPN and CDR2 is SVGIG (reference sequence). The CDR3 is CAWGTGGTNEKLFF. CDR3 bases: TGTGCCTGGGGGACAGGGGGAACTAATGAAAAACTGTTTTTT.

This clonotype was counted many times. V is TRBV14 and J is TRBJ2-7; D perhaps matches TRBD2 (6 bases). CDR1 is SGHDN, CDR2 FVKESK, per germline. The CDR3 loop spans 13 amino acids. V lost 0 bases to trimming and J lost 6 bases, with 9 bases between them. The CDR3 sequence is CASSQDMGGEQYF. The CDR3 DNA reads as TGTGCCAGCAGCCAAGATATGGGGGGCGAGCAGTACTTC.

This clonotype was observed at least ten times. CDR3 bases: TGCGCCAGCAGCTCAAAGACGGGACAGCCGAACACTGAAGCTTTCTTT. Protein sequence: CASSSKTGQPNTEAFF. The chain uses TRBV5-1 and TRBJ1-1, with TRBD1 matching over 7 bases. This CDR3 has 16 amino acids. The germline V gene encodes CDR1 SGHRS and CDR2 YFSETQ. Trimming removed 3 bases from V and 1 base from J; junction bases left unmatched: 9.

In regard to this clonotype: The junction and the germline gene differ at one end; a read error may be behind it. The genes are TRBV7-2 and TRBJ1-3; possibly TRBD1 for D (5 bases). The CDR3 consists of 15 residues. Germline CDR1 and CDR2: SGHTA and FQGNSA. In DNA form, the CDR3 reads TGTGCCAGCAGCTTTACCGGACACTCTGGACACACCATATATTTT. It yields the protein CASSFTGHSGHTIYF. Full variable domain (remainder filled in from reference TRBV7-2 and TRBJ1-3): GAGVSQSPSNKVTEKGKDVELRCDPISGHTALYWYRQSLGQGLEFLIYFQGNSAPDKSGLPSDRFSAERTGGSVSTLTIQRTQQEDSAVYLCASSFTGHSGHTIYFGEGSWLTVV.